This record covers a single T cell receptor (beta chain). Its antigen is unidentified. The sample belongs to a study of T cells in localized non-small cell lung cancer. With V trimmed by 1 base and J by 4 bases, 4 bases remained unmatched. Germline lookup yields CDR1 SEHNR and CDR2 FQNEAQ (reference sequence). This CDR3 has 14 residues. Notes on the study in general: Uninvolved nearby lung showed the greatest T cell clonality, exceeding that found in tumor.

TCRdb's copy holds only in-frame clones and misses some; the assay was immunoSEQ multiplex PCR. Counted here are about 52,000 clones, roughly 90% occurring once; the ten biggest clones make up over 15%. The rearrangement links TRBV7-9 to TRBJ2-7; 7 bases match TRBD1. The origin of this receptor is a male donor older than 55 with stage III squamous cell lung carcinoma. Sample: peripheral blood, taken before any cancer treatment. Written as DNA, the CDR3 is TGTGCCAGCAGCTTAGGATCGACAGGGTACGAGCAGTACTTC. Translation: CASSLGSTGYEQYF.